Following are 12 T cell receptor beta chains from one sample sequenced in a study of T cell changes during pregnancy in multiple sclerosis. TCRdb's table, derived via immunoSEQ multiplex PCR, lists solely in-frame clones and lacks some. The table has about 38,000 clones, 94% seen once; the top ten hold approximately 0.41%. Specimen: CD4+ T cells from peripheral blood mononuclear cells, collected in the second trimester of pregnancy. These receptors were obtained from a female donor with multiple sclerosis, enrolled in a pregnancy study.

V gene TRBV5-4 combines with J gene TRBJ1-1, with TRBD1 as a possible D gene (5 bases). The CDR3 totals 15 residues. CDR1 is SGHNT and CDR2 is YYREEE in the germline V gene (reference sequence). The V end lost 4 bases, the J end lost 0 bases, and 13 bases lay between the germline ends. This chain's CDR3 is CASSAGGSLNTEAFF. The CDR3 DNA reads TGTGCCAGCAGCGCCGGGGGGAGCCTGAACACTGAAGCTTTCTTT.

The rearrangement links TRBV5-1 to TRBJ1-1; a possible D gene is TRBD1 (5 bases). V lost 6 bases to trimming and J lost 6 bases, with 18 bases between them. CDR1 SGHRS and CDR2 YFSETQ come from the germline V gene. This CDR3 is 14 amino acids long. The CDR3 reads CASKVQGTRPEAFF. In DNA form, the CDR3 reads TGCGCCAGCAAAGTTCAGGGAACGCGTCCTGAAGCTTTCTTT.

The V call is TRBV7-9, the J call TRBJ1-6, with 7 bases that match TRBD1. The length of the CDR3 is 14 residues. V trimming: 5 bases; J trimming: 6 bases; junction bases outside the gene matches: 4. Germline assignment: CDR1 SEHNR and CDR2 FQNEAQ (reference sequence). The CDR3 loop reads CASSAGQINSPLHF. The CDR3 DNA is TGTGCCAGCAGCGCGGGACAGATTAATTCACCCCTCCACTTT.

The chain combines TRBV11-2 with TRBJ2-3; maybe TRBD1 (6 bases). V lost 5 bases and J lost 5, with 14 bases in between. CDR3 length: 14 residues. CDR1 is SGHAT and CDR2 is FQNNGV in the germline V gene. The CDR3 coding sequence is TGTGCCAGCAGCCGAGCGAGAGGGGGAGATACGCAGTATTTT. It translates to CASSRARGGDTQYF.

This clone appeared once. The chain links TRBV11-2 to TRBJ2-7; D is possibly TRBD2 (5 bases). CDR1 is SGHAT and CDR2 is FQNNGV in the germline V gene. This CDR3 is 15 amino acids long. V was trimmed by 8 bases and J by 0 bases, leaving 17 bases between them. The CDR3 DNA sequence: TGTGCCAGCTCCACGGTGAAGGACTTCTCCTACGAGCAGTACTTC. The encoded protein is CASSTVKDFSYEQYF.

This clone was seen once. V and J are TRBV7-2 and TRBJ1-3, with a tentative D call TRBD1 (6 bases). The V end lost 1 base, the J end lost 4 bases, and 14 bases lay between the germline ends. The CDR3 totals 16 residues. Germline V lookup: CDR1 SGHTA, CDR2 FQGNSA. CDR3 amino acids: CASSLDAGARGNTIYF. The CDR3 DNA is TGTGCCAGCAGCTTAGATGCAGGGGCGCGAGGAAACACCATATATTTT.

This chain links TRBV2 with TRBJ2-5; no clear D. The CDR3 has 14 amino acids. Trimming shortened V by 7 bases and J by 0 bases, and 12 bases separated the two germline ends. Per the germline V gene, CDR1 is SNHLY and CDR2 is FYNNEI. The CDR3 region is CASKDRRDQETQYF. CDR3 coding DNA: TGTGCCAGCAAAGACCGACGGGACCAAGAGACCCAGTACTTC.

This chain links TRBV5-1 with TRBJ2-7; 11 nucleotides align to TRBD1. Looked up from germline, CDR1 is SGHRS and CDR2 is YFSETQ. Trimming removed 4 bases from V and 2 bases from J; junction bases left unmatched: 2. The CDR3 runs to 14 residues. CDR3: CASSPGQGAYEQYF. The CDR3 DNA follows: TGCGCCAGCAGCCCGGGACAGGGGGCCTACGAGCAGTACTTC. Supplemented by reference TRBV5-1 and TRBJ2-7, the full variable domain reads KAGVTQTPRYLIKTRGQQVTLSCSPISGHRSVSWYQQTPGQGLQFLFEYFSETQRNKGNFPGRFSGRQFSNSRSEMNVSTLELGDSALYLCASSPGQGAYEQYFGPGTRLTVT.

The chain employs TRBV2 and TRBJ2-3, with 7 bases lining up with TRBD2. V gave up 5 bases and J gave up 0 bases; unmatched junction bases: 2. The germline V gene encodes CDR1 SNHLY and CDR2 FYNNEI. This CDR3 has 14 amino acids. CDR3 nucleotide sequence: TGTGCCAGCAGTTGGGAGGGAAGCACAGATACGCAGTATTTT. Protein: CASSWEGSTDTQYF. The full variable domain, in which reference TRBV2 and TRBJ2-3 provide the parts outside the CDR3, is EPEVTQTPSHQVTQMGQEVILRCVPISNHLYFYWYRQILGQKVEFLVSFYNNEISEKSEIFDDQFSVERPDGSNFTLKIRSTKLEDSAMYFCASSWEGSTDTQYFGPGTRLTVL.

The J gene is TRBJ1-2, the V gene TRBV28; possibly TRBD1 for D (6 bases). This CDR3 comprises 13 residues. CDR1 MDHEN and CDR2 SYDVKM come from the germline V gene. The V end was cut by 7 bases, the J end by 4 bases, with 13 bases between. The CDR3 protein is CASTPGQSYGYTF. The CDR3 DNA reads TGTGCCAGCACCCCCGGACAGTCCTATGGCTACACCTTC.

The chain carries TRBV6-6 and TRBJ1-2; D unclear. V dropped 6 bases and J dropped 4 bases, with 9 bases sitting between them. CDR3 size: 12 residues. The V gene's germline CDR1 is MNHNY and CDR2 SVGAGI (reference sequence). CDR3 loop: CASSGLSYGYTF. The CDR3 DNA sequence: TGTGCCAGCAGCGGACTTTCCTATGGCTACACCTTC.

The chain couples TRBV10-3 to TRBJ2-4; 8 bases are a match to TRBD1. The V gene end was trimmed by 10 bases and the J gene end by 6 bases; junction bases not matched to a gene: 5. Germline loops: CDR1 ENHRY, CDR2 SYGVKD. The CDR3 has 12 amino acids. In DNA, the CDR3 is TGTGCCACACAACAGGGGGGAAACATTCAGTACTTC. Translated, it gives CATQQGGNIQYF.